This T cell receptor beta chain is drawn from a study of CD8+ T cells in alopecia areata. Study details: Scoring of severity for treated patients was based on percentage of affected scalp area.

This clone has only a few counts. Its antigen is undetermined. Specified treatment: oral pan-JAK inhibitor, 5-10 mg twice daily. General study findings and limits: With tofacitinib ongoing, many expanded lesional clones persisted in both scalp and blood. Uncertainty remains about how baseline CD8+ expansion links to response, with one nonresponder. Although TCR sharing was seen in mice, sharing across patients was less clear, possibly for HLA-related reasons.

This CDR3 contains 14 residues. CDR1 and CDR2 (germline): MNHEY, SMNVEV (reference sequence). Trimming shortened V by 2 bases and J by 9 bases, and 14 bases separated the two germline ends. Isolated RNA was reverse transcribed into cDNA used as the sequencing template. Profiling relied on immunoSEQ multiplex PCR, and the TCRdb table lists in-frame clones only, not all of them. This repertoire shows 75,000 to 100,000 clones, about 71% found once; its top ten account for 15% to 20%. The rearrangement uses TRBV27 and TRBJ1-5; D is possibly TRBD1 (5 bases). This clonotype was sampled from a human donor with alopecia areata. This material consisted of CD8+ T cells sorted from blood, taken around week 44, from a patient treated with tofacitinib. For the CDR3, the DNA is TGTGCCAGCAGTTTAATACCCTCCAGGGCGCCCCAGCATTTT. Its protein is CASSLIPSRAPQHF.